This entry concerns a single TCR beta chain. Its antigen is currently unknown. Time point defined: cycle 4 day 1 (C4D1), after five to seven weeks of nivolumab. Following autologous stem cell transplantation, relapse occurred in every patient, and exposure to brentuximab vedotin varied. Magnetic negative selection served to purify CD4+ T cells out of PBMCs that had been thawed. Here immunoSEQ multiplex PCR was the method, and the copy in TCRdb shows in-frame clones only, minus some. Of 10,000 to 15,000 clones in the sample, about four fifths were seen once. The data belong to a study of PD-1 blockade in classical Hodgkin lymphoma. Study observations and caveats: Relapsed/refractory patients reportedly had the lowest baseline TCR diversity, below newly diagnosed patients, who were below healthy donors. Patients excluded were those beginning nivolumab under 1 year after ASCT. The CD4+ diversity rise by C4D1 was clearest in complete responders.

In germline, CDR1 is SGDLS, CDR2 YYNGEE. V shed 4 bases and J shed 4 bases, with 20 bases lying between them. The CDR3 consists of 16 residues. This chain links TRBV9 with TRBJ1-2; D is uncertain. This receptor was obtained from a human donor with classical Hodgkin lymphoma. The input for sequencing was CD4+ T cells from blood, taken before the fourth cycle of nivolumab. DNA of the CDR3: TGTGCCAGCAGCCCATACGACCCCTCCCTGGTCTATGGCTACACCTTC. The encoded protein is CASSPYDPSLVYGYTF.